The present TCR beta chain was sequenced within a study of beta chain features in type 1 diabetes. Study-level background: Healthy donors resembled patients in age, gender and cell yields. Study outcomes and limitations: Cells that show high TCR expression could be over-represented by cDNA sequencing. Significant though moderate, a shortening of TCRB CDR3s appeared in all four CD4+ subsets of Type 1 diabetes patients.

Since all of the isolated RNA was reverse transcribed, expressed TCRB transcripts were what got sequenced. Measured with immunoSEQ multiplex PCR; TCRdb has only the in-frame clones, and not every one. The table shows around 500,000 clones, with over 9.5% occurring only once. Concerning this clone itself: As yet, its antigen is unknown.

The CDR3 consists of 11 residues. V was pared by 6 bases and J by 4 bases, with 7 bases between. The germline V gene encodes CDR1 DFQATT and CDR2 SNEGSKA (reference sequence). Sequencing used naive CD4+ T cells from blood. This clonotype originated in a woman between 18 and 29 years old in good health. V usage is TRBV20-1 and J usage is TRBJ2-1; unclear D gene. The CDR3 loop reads CSAPGYNEQFF. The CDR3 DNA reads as TGCAGTGCGCCGGGTTACAATGAGCAGTTCTTC.